These 30 T cell receptor beta chains originate from one sample sequenced in a study of T cells after yellow fever vaccination. Each CDR3 protein gets one entry after TCRdb re-called the 5' RACE reads with MiXCR. The table records about 300,000 distinct CDR3 sequences, roughly 8.7% of them present only once. The sequencing here drew on CD4+ T cells sorted from PBMCs, taken 5 days after the yellow fever booster vaccination. These TCRs come from a man aged 18 to 30 who received the YFV17D yellow fever vaccine.

The chain combines TRBV2 with TRBJ2-7, with D maybe TRBD2 (6 bases). CDR3 length: 13 residues. The germline V and J ends were trimmed by 7 bases and 3 bases, with 13 bases remaining between them. Germline V CDR1 and CDR2: SNHLY, FYNNEI. In DNA form, the CDR3 reads TGTGCCAGCAACGGCGGGACTTACTACGAGCAGTACGTC. This translates into CASNGGTYYEQYV.

V and J are TRBV4-1 and TRBJ2-6; tentatively, D is TRBD1 (6 bases). V lost 6 bases, J lost 4 bases, and 16 bases lay in between. Germline lookup yields CDR1 MGHRA and CDR2 YSYEKL. CDR3 length equals 16 residues. As DNA, the CDR3 is TGCGCCAGCAGGAACATATACAGGGCCGGGGCCAACGTCCTGACTTTC. Translating gives CASRNIYRAGANVLTF.

This clonotype was found a few times. This chain uses TRBV9 with TRBJ1-6; a possible D gene is TRBD1 (5 bases). The CDR3 sequence is 14 residues long. V was clipped by 3 bases and J by 7 bases, with 11 bases between them. The germline V gene has CDR1 SGDLS and CDR2 YYNGEE. CDR3 sequence (DNA): TGTGCCAGCAGCGCCAGGGTAGACAATTCACCCCTCCACTTT. It encodes CASSARVDNSPLHF. The whole variable domain, filled in from reference TRBV9 and TRBJ1-6, reads DSGVTQTPKHLITATGQRVTLRCSPRSGDLSVYWYQQSLDQGLQFLIQYYNGEERAKGNILERFSAQQFPDLHSELNLSSLELGDSALYFCASSARVDNSPLHFGNGTRLTVT.

V usage is TRBV5-4 and J usage is TRBJ2-3; 11 bases map to TRBD2. Germline trimming cut 0 bases from V and 6 bases from J; bases unmatched to any gene: 3. CDR1 is SGHNT and CDR2 is YYREEE in the germline V gene (reference sequence). The length of the CDR3 is 15 residues. CDR3 region: CASSLVLAGGDTQYF. For the CDR3, the DNA is TGTGCCAGCAGCTTGGTTCTAGCGGGGGGTGATACGCAGTATTTT.

This clonotype was seen many times. The genes are TRBV6-2 or TRBV6-3 and TRBJ2-7; TRBD1 matches 7 bases. V shed 6 bases and J 4 bases; nucleotides not matched to a gene: 3. Germline lookup yields CDR1 MNHEY and CDR2 SVGEGT. This CDR3 has 12 amino acids. The CDR3 loop reads CASRPTGYEQYF. Written as DNA, the CDR3 is TGTGCCAGCAGACCGACAGGGTACGAGCAGTACTTC.

This clonotype came up a few times. The chain combines TRBV7-2 with TRBJ2-7; possibly TRBD2 for D (7 bases). The CDR3 has 17 amino acids. CDR1 SGHTA and CDR2 FQGNSA come from the germline V gene. V was pared by 1 base and J by 0 bases, with 16 bases between. The CDR3 coding sequence is TGTGCCAGCAGCTTAGAGGGGGTCGGGGGGAACTCCTACGAGCAGTACGTC. Translated: CASSLEGVGGNSYEQYV.

This clonotype has a count of ten or more. The J gene is TRBJ1-2, the V gene TRBV20-1; TRBD1 might be the D (6 bases). V shed 0 bases and J shed 7 bases, with 18 bases lying between them. Germline CDR1 DFQATT, CDR2 SNEGSKA (reference sequence). The CDR3 runs to 15 residues. The CDR3 nucleotides are TGCAGTGCTAGAGATTACAGGACAGAGCGGCTTGGCTACACCTTC. Translated, it gives CSARDYRTERLGYTF.

This clonotype was counted many times. The chain joins TRBV4-3 to TRBJ1-4; 7 bases match TRBD1. This CDR3 is built from 16 residues. Per germline, CDR1 LGHNA and CDR2 YSLEER. V dropped 0 bases and J dropped 7; count of bases not matched to a gene: 8. The CDR3: CASSQEQGQGGEKLFF. The DNA of the CDR3 is TGCGCCAGCAGCCAAGAGCAAGGGCAGGGGGGTGAAAAACTGTTTTTT.

The J gene is TRBJ1-6, the V gene TRBV25-1; 7 bases are shared with TRBD1. Per the germline V gene, CDR1 is MGHDK and CDR2 is SYGVNS. V lost 6 bases to trimming and J lost 10 bases; unmatched junction nucleotides: 9. The length of the CDR3 is 14 residues. CDR3 nucleotide sequence: TGTGCCAGCAGCCGACAGGGCAGGCGGTCACCCCTCCACTTT. Its protein is CASSRQGRRSPLHF.

The chain combines TRBV24-1 with TRBJ2-3, with 8 bases fitting TRBD2. CDR3 length: 14 residues. Germline CDR1 and CDR2: KGHDR and SFDVKD. J was trimmed by 5 bases and V by 5 bases; bases with no gene match: 5. This CDR3 is CATSVSGGLDTQYF. Here the CDR3 DNA reads TGTGCCACCAGTGTCAGCGGGGGCTTAGATACGCAGTATTTT.

This clonotype has at least ten counts. V usage is TRBV24-1 and J usage is TRBJ2-5; 11 nucleotides align to TRBD2. Germline V gene sequence: CDR1 KGHDR, CDR2 SFDVKD. This CDR3 region has 16 residues. The V segment lost 9 bases and the J segment 4 bases; nucleotides outside the gene matches: 12. In DNA, the CDR3 is TGTGCCACCTCCCCGGGCGGGACTAGCGGTGGAGAGACCCAGTACTTC. Translating gives CATSPGGTSGGETQYF.

This clonotype was seen ten or more times. The CDR3 spells CASSLALSGGGTQYF. In DNA form, the CDR3 reads TGTGCCAGCAGCTTAGCCCTGTCGGGGGGAGGGACCCAGTACTTC. The gene calls are TRBV11-2 and TRBJ2-5; 7 bases line up with TRBD2. V dropped 1 base and J dropped 7; count of bases not matched to a gene: 9. This CDR3 spans 15 amino acids. CDR1 is SGHAT and CDR2 is FQNNGV in the germline V gene.

The genes are TRBV6-1 and TRBJ2-5; D is possibly TRBD2 (6 bases). Germline values: CDR1 MNHNS, CDR2 SASEGT. V was cut by 5 bases and J by 0 bases, with 13 bases left in between. The CDR3 is 15 residues long. This chain's CDR3 is CASSLRGGHQETQYF. The CDR3 region has the DNA TGTGCCAGCAGTTTGAGGGGAGGACACCAAGAGACCCAGTACTTC.

The chain recombines TRBV30 with TRBJ1-6; 9 positions agree with TRBD1. Per the germline V gene, CDR1 is GTSNPN and CDR2 is SVGIG (reference sequence). The CDR3 contains 15 residues. V lost 1 base to trimming and J lost 9 bases; unmatched junction nucleotides: 7. The CDR3 DNA sequence: TGTGCCTGGAGTGCGGGACAGGGTCAGGCTTCACCCCTCCACTTT. As protein: CAWSAGQGQASPLHF.

Ten or more counts support this clonotype. The J gene is TRBJ2-7, the V gene TRBV20-1; D is uncertain. Looked up from germline, CDR1 is DFQATT and CDR2 is SNEGSKA (reference sequence). V gave up 1 base and J gave up 5 bases, with 9 bases separating them. CDR3 length equals 12 residues. The CDR3 spells CSARGTIDEQYV. The DNA for the CDR3 is TGCAGTGCTAGAGGGACGATCGACGAGCAGTACGTC.

In its sample, this clonotype was seen a few times. Mismatch with germline at one junction end may stem from a read error. The rearrangement links TRBV6-5 to TRBJ1-4; a weak D match, TRBD1 (6 bases). Germline CDR1 reads MNHEY; CDR2 reads SVGAGI. There are 13 residues in the CDR3. The CDR3 DNA sequence: TGTCCCAGCAGAGAGGGGGGCCGCGAAAAACTGTTTTTT. Protein: CPSREGGREKLFF.

The rearrangement joins TRBV14 to TRBJ1-3; 7 bases align to TRBD1. V lost 4 bases, J lost 0 bases, and 6 bases stayed unmatched. The germline V gene has CDR1 SGHDN and CDR2 FVKESK. This CDR3 region has 16 residues. The CDR3 DNA is TGTGCCAGCAGCCCGTTGGGACAGAACTCTGGAAACACCATATATTTT. It specifies CASSPLGQNSGNTIYF.

The V gene is TRBV5-1, the J gene TRBJ2-5, with 8 bases that match TRBD2. Trimming cost V 6 bases and J 5 bases; bases outside gene matches: 12. Per germline, CDR1 SGHRS and CDR2 YFSETQ. There are 15 residues in the CDR3. CDR3 sequence (DNA): TGCGCCAGCAAGAAGGGGCGGGGGGTCCGGGAGACCCAGTACTTC. Residues: CASKKGRGVRETQYF.

This sequence joins TRBV5-1 and TRBJ2-3; 10 bases map to TRBD1. CDR1 is SGHRS, CDR2 YFSETQ, per germline. The CDR3 length is 13 residues. With V trimmed by 7 bases and J by 7 bases, 6 bases remained unmatched. The CDR3 bases are TGCGCCAGCGGACAGGGGGATGGGAATACGCAGTATTTT. Amino acid sequence: CASGQGDGNTQYF.

The sample holds a few counts of this clonotype. The chain combines TRBV7-2 with TRBJ2-1; TRBD2 matches at 8 bases. The germline V gene encodes CDR1 SGHTA and CDR2 FQGNSA. The CDR3 sequence is 15 residues long. The V gene end was trimmed by 5 bases and the J gene end by 4 bases; junction bases not matched to a gene: 7. Here the CDR3 reads CASSPGVAGYNEQFF. DNA of the CDR3: TGTGCCAGCAGCCCCGGAGTAGCGGGGTACAATGAGCAGTTCTTC.

There are many counts of this clonotype. The chain recombines TRBV12-3 or TRBV12-4 with TRBJ2-2; TRBD1 is a possible D gene (6 bases). With 7 bases removed from V and 7 bases from J, the gap between germline ends came to 22 bases. This CDR3 region has 16 residues. CDR3 region: CASITIGGWDRGELFF. The CDR3, as DNA: TGTGCCAGCATCACGATAGGGGGATGGGACCGCGGGGAGCTGTTTTTT.

This clonotype was recorded a few times. DNA for the CDR3: TGTGCCAGCGGGCGAGGGGATGAAAAACTGTTTTTT. The encoded protein is CASGRGDEKLFF. The rearrangement links TRBV5-6 to TRBJ1-4; D is perhaps TRBD1 (5 bases). The CDR3 is 12 amino acids. The germline gives CDR1 SGHDT, CDR2 YYEEEE. V was trimmed by 7 bases and J by 6 bases, leaving 10 bases between them. The complete variable domain, with remaining parts taken from reference TRBV5-6 and TRBJ1-4, reads DAGVTQSPTHLIKTRGQQVTLRCSPKSGHDTVSWYQQALGQGPQFIFQYYEEEERQRGNFPDRFSGHQFPNYSSELNVNALLLGDSALYLCASGRGDEKLFFGSGTQLSVL.

A few counts support this clonotype. Compared with germline, one end of the junction differs, possibly owing to a read error. The chain recombines TRBV7-7 with TRBJ2-1; the match to TRBD2 covers 15 bases. The germline CDR1 and CDR2 sequences are SSHAT and FNYEAQ (reference sequence). This CDR3 is built from 17 residues. The CDR3 sequence: CASRKLGTSGGYNEQFF. The CDR3 DNA reads as TGTGCTAGCAGGAAGCTCGGGACTAGCGGGGGGTACAATGAGCAGTTCTTC.

This clonotype occurred many times. The genes are TRBV12-3 or TRBV12-4 and TRBJ2-7; D could derive from TRBD1 or TRBD2 (5 bases each). This CDR3 region has 13 residues. V was shortened by 6 bases and J by 1 base, with 10 bases between the two germline ends. The CDR3 is CASSRDRSYEQYF. The DNA for the CDR3 is TGTGCCAGCAGCCGGGACCGATCCTACGAGCAGTACTTC.

This clonotype was counted between two and nine times. This chain links TRBV10-1 with TRBJ2-3; 12 positions agree with TRBD2. V gave up 3 bases and J gave up 0 bases; unmatched junction bases: 7. The CDR3 runs 18 residues. CDR1 is WNHNN and CDR2 is SYGVQD in the germline V gene (reference sequence). Here the CDR3 reads CASSEPGLAGSSTDTQYF. In nucleotides, the CDR3 is TGCGCCAGCAGTGAACCGGGACTAGCGGGCTCTAGCACAGATACGCAGTATTTT.

This clonotype was counted at least ten times. The CDR3 protein is CASSQAEGPQFF. The DNA for the CDR3 is TGTGCCAGCAGCCAAGCAGAAGGGCCCCAGTTCTTC. The chain employs TRBV3-1 and TRBJ2-1; D gene ambiguous. The V end was cut by 1 base, the J end by 13 bases, with 11 bases between. The CDR3 has 12 amino acids. The germline CDR1 and CDR2 sequences are LGHDT and YNNKEL (reference sequence).

The sample holds many counts of this clonotype. The rearrangement joins TRBV7-2 to TRBJ2-7; 7 positions agree with TRBD1. Germline-derived CDR1 and CDR2 are SGHTA and FQGNSA. Trimming at V came to 1 base and at J to 2 bases, leaving 2 bases not matched to a gene. This CDR3 is built from 14 residues. CDR3 protein: CASSLGTGAYEQYV. Written as DNA, the CDR3 is TGTGCCAGCAGCTTAGGCACAGGGGCCTACGAGCAGTACGTC.

In regard to this clonotype: A read error may produce the germline difference seen at one junction end. This chain connects TRBV4-1 to TRBJ2-1, with D possibly matching TRBD1 (6 bases). The CDR3 has 13 amino acids. Germline V gene lookup returns CDR1 MGHRA and CDR2 YSYEKL. As DNA, the CDR3 is TGCGCCAGCAGAGACTCCAGGGACAACGAGCAGTTCTTC. Translating gives CASRDSRDNEQFF.

This rearrangement joins TRBV20-1 to TRBJ1-2; tentatively, D is TRBD1 (6 bases). Trimming shortened V by 4 bases and J by 5 bases, and 14 bases separated the two germline ends. Germline CDR1 reads DFQATT; CDR2 reads SNEGSKA (reference sequence). The CDR3 sequence is 13 residues long. CDR3 sequence: CSAMSGTRYGYTF. The CDR3 DNA reads as TGCAGTGCTATGTCCGGGACAAGATATGGCTACACCTTC.

This clonotype was observed at least ten times. The chain combines TRBV10-3 with TRBJ1-3; 7 positions agree with TRBD1. V lost 5 bases, J lost 2 bases, and 3 bases stayed unmatched. The CDR3 is 14 residues long. Germline V gene lookup returns CDR1 ENHRY and CDR2 SYGVKD. This chain's CDR3 is CAISRDRAGNTIYF. The CDR3 coding sequence is TGTGCCATCAGTCGCGACAGGGCTGGAAACACCATATATTTT.